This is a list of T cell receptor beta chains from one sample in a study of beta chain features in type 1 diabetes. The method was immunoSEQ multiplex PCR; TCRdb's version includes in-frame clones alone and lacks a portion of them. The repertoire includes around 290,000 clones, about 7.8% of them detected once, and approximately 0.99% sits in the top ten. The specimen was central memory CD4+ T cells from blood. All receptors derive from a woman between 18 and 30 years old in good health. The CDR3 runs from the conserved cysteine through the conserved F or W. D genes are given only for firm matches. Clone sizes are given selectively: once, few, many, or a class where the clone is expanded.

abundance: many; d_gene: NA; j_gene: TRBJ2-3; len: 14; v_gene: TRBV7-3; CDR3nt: TGTGCCAGCAGCTTAACTGCGGGGAGAGATACGCAGTATTTT; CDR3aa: CASSLTAGRDTQYF
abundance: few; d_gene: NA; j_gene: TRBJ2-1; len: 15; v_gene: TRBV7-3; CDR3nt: TGTGCCAGCAGCCCCCGAGGACCGGGTTGGGGTGAGCAGTTCTTC; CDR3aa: CASSPRGPGWGEQFF
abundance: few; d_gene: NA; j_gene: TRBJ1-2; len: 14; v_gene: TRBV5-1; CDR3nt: TGCGCCAGCAGCTTGGACGCGGGAGGCTATGGCTACACCTTC; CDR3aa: CASSLDAGGYGYTF
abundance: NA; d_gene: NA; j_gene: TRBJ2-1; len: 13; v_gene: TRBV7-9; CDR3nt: TGTGCCAGCAGCATCGGATCCTACAATGAGCAGTTCTTC; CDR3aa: CASSIGSYNEQFF
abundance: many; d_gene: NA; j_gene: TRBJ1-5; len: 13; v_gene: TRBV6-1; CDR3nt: TGTGCCAGCAGTGTGGGGAATTTCCAGCCCCAGCATTTT; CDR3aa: CASSVGNFQPQHF
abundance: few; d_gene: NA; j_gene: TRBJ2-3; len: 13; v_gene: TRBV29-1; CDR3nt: TGCAGCGTTGCGGCGTGGCTCACAGATACGCAGTATTTT; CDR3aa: CSVAAWLTDTQYF
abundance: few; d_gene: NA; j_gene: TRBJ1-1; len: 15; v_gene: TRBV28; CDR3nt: TGTGCCAGCAGTTTCCTTGGACCCATGGGGGCTGAAGCTTTCTTT; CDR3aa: CASSFLGPMGAEAFF
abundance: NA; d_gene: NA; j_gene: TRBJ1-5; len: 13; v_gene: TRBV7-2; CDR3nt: TGTGCCAGCAGCTTTGAGGGAGATCAGCCCCAGCATTTT; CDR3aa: CASSFEGDQPQHF
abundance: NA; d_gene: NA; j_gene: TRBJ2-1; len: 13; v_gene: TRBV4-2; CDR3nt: TGTGCCAGCAGCCGTCAGTGGTACAATGAGCAGTTCTTC; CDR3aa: CASSRQWYNEQFF
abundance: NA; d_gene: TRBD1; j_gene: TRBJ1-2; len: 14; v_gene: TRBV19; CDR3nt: TGTGCCAGTTGTATTGGACAGGGAAGAGAAGGCTACACCTTC; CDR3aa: CASCIGQGREGYTF
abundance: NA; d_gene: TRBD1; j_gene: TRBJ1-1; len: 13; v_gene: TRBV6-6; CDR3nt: TGTGCCACTGCGGCAGGGGGGTACACTGAAGCTTTCTTT; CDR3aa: CATAAGGYTEAFF
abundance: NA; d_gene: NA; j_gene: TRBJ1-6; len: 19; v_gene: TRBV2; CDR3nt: TGTGCCAGCAGTGAAGACGGAAGCTTCGGGGGTTCCTATAATTCACCCCTCCACTTT; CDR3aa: CASSEDGSFGGSYNSPLHF
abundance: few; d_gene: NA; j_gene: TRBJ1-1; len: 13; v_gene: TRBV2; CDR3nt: TGTGCCAGCAGCAGGGACTGGAACACTGAAGCTTTCTTT; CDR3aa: CASSRDWNTEAFF
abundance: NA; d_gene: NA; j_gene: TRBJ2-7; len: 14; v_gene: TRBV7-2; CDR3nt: TGTGCCAGCAGCTTAGCAGCGGCCTCCTACGAGCAGTACTTC; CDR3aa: CASSLAAASYEQYF
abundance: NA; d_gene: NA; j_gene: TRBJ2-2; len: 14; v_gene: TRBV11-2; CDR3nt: TGTGCCAGCAGCTTAGCGTTCGGTTCCGGGGAGCTGTTTTTT; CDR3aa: CASSLAFGSGELFF
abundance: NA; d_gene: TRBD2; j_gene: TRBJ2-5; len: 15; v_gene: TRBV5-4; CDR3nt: TGTGCCAGCAGCCTGAGTCGCTCGGGGGGAGAGACCCAGTACTTC; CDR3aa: CASSLSRSGGETQYF